Here is one T cell receptor beta chain with its context. The sample is drawn from a study of blood T cell repertoires in COVID-19. Study information: T cells, B-cell-depleted T cells, or PBMCs supplied cDNA or gDNA.

This CDR3 has 14 amino acids. V shed 4 bases and J 7 bases; nucleotides not matched to a gene: 5. The V gene's germline CDR1 is SGHRS and CDR2 YFSETQ. Produced via immunoSEQ multiplex PCR; TCRdb's table is partial and in-frame only. The table has approximately 230,000 clones, 70% to 85% seen once. The sample was peripheral blood. The rearrangement uses TRBV5-1 and TRBJ2-1; 10 nucleotides agree with TRBD1. The clonotype originates from a man at least 80 years old with acute or convalescent COVID-19. CDR3 amino acids: CASSGTGDGNEQFF. CDR3 bases: TGCGCCAGCAGCGGGACAGGGGACGGGAATGAGCAGTTCTTC.